The 21 T cell receptor beta chains reported below all come from one sample, sequenced in a study of cytomegalovirus exposure and HLA in healthy donors (dated by TCRdb to 2016 to 2017). The protocol used for the library was the immunoSEQ multiplex PCR assay. Held by TCRdb, this immuneACCESS table contains in-frame sequences only and omits some clones. Under half of the omission traces to an unresolved V gene where checked; the cause of the rest is unknown. The sample table records 250,000 to 350,000 clones; approximately 85% of these occur just once. The ten largest make up 0.9% to 1% of the sample. Sequences were obtained from PBMCs. Receptor source: a man younger than 40 in good health and CMV-seronegative.

The V gene is TRBV6-5, the J gene TRBJ2-2; D gene ambiguous. The germline V gene encodes CDR1 MNHEY and CDR2 SVGAGI. This CDR3 is 15 amino acids long. Trimming left V 1 base short and J 3 bases short, with 9 bases between. In nucleotides, the CDR3 is TGTGCCAGCAGTTACTTATTGGCCGACACCGGGGAGCTGTTTTTT. It is translated as CASSYLLADTGELFF.

This sequence joins TRBV5-6 and TRBJ1-2, with D maybe TRBD1 (5 bases). V gave up 4 bases and J gave up 4 bases, with 20 bases separating them. CDR3 length: 16 residues. CDR1 is SGHDT, CDR2 YYEEEE, per germline. The CDR3 loop is CASSQTSGRGVYGYTF. In nucleotides, the CDR3 is TGTGCCAGCAGCCAAACGTCAGGGCGCGGAGTCTATGGCTACACCTTC.

The J gene is TRBJ1-4, the V gene TRBV9; TRBD1 is a possible D gene (6 bases). The CDR3 sequence is 15 residues long. With 4 bases removed from V and 7 bases from J, the gap between germline ends came to 17 bases. The germline gives CDR1 SGDLS, CDR2 YYNGEE. The CDR3 spells CASSPHTGYAEKLFF. CDR3 bases: TGTGCCAGCAGCCCGCACACAGGGTATGCTGAAAAACTGTTTTTT. The complete variable domain, with remaining parts taken from reference TRBV9 and TRBJ1-4, reads DSGVTQTPKHLITATGQRVTLRCSPRSGDLSVYWYQQSLDQGLQFLIQYYNGEERAKGNILERFSAQQFPDLHSELNLSSLELGDSALYFCASSPHTGYAEKLFFGSGTQLSVL.

CDR3 nucleotide sequence: TGCAGCGTCAAACCCGGGACAGGGGGCGGGAACACCGGGGAGCTGTTTTTT. Protein: CSVKPGTGGGNTGELFF. The chain links TRBV29-1 to TRBJ2-2; 12 bases fit TRBD1. Trimming cost V 6 bases and J 1 base; bases outside gene matches: 9. CDR1 is SQVTM, CDR2 ANQGSEA, per germline. The CDR3 length is 17 residues.

The rearrangement joins TRBV19 to TRBJ1-2, with TRBD1 identical over 8 bases. After removal of 2 bases from V and 4 bases from J, the junction contained 9 bases not matched to a gene. The CDR3 has 16 residues. Per the germline V gene, CDR1 is LNHDA and CDR2 is SQIVND (reference sequence). The chain's CDR3 is CASSISRQGTSYGYTF. DNA for the CDR3: TGTGCCAGTAGTATAAGTCGACAGGGGACATCCTATGGCTACACCTTC. Full variable domain (outside the CDR3, taken from reference TRBV19 and TRBJ1-2): DGGITQSPKYLFRKEGQNVTLSCEQNLNHDAMYWYRQDPGQGLRLIYYSQIVNDFQKGDIAEGYSVSREKKESFPLTVTSAQKNPTAFYLCASSISRQGTSYGYTFGSGTRLTVV.

This chain connects TRBV7-6 to TRBJ2-7; TRBD2 matches 15 bases. The CDR3 is 19 residues long. V shed 0 bases and J 2 bases; nucleotides not matched to a gene: 8. Per germline, CDR1 SGHVS and CDR2 FNYEAQ. CDR3 sequence: CASSLAMGLAGGYAYEQYF. The CDR3 DNA follows: TGTGCCAGCAGCTTAGCTATGGGACTAGCGGGGGGCTATGCCTACGAGCAGTACTTC.

The chain couples TRBV7-6 to TRBJ1-1; 8 bases match TRBD1. The CDR3 loop spans 17 amino acids. Germline CDR1 reads SGHVS; CDR2 reads FNYEAQ. Trimming at V came to 0 bases and at J to 2 bases, leaving 8 bases not matched to a gene. This CDR3 is CASSLAPPGGTNTEAFF. CDR3 coding DNA: TGTGCCAGCAGCTTAGCGCCCCCAGGGGGCACAAACACTGAAGCTTTCTTT.

V is TRBV4-1 and J is TRBJ2-7; D perhaps matches TRBD1 (5 bases). The V gene's germline CDR1 is MGHRA and CDR2 YSYEKL. Between the trimmed V and J ends, which lost 1 base and 5 bases, there was a span of 9 bases. This CDR3 has 13 amino acids. CDR3 protein: CASSQVPGHEQYF. CDR3 nucleotides: TGCGCCAGCAGCCAAGTCCCAGGGCACGAGCAGTACTTC.

This clone was detected a few times. V and J are TRBV27 and TRBJ1-2, with 7 bases fitting TRBD1. Germline CDR1 and CDR2: MNHEY and SMNVEV (reference sequence). The CDR3 consists of 15 residues. V was clipped by 6 bases and J by 2 bases; unmatched bases: 9. CDR3 DNA: TGTGCCAGCAGAGCTAGGGGCAGGGGGAACTATGGCTACACCTTC. This encodes CASRARGRGNYGYTF.

The chain is built from TRBV10-2 and TRBJ1-5; 10 bases fit TRBD1. The J segment lost 0 bases and the V segment lost 3 bases, leaving 11 bases of the junction unmatched. The CDR3 length is 19 residues. Germline V gene sequence: CDR1 WSHSY, CDR2 SAAADI. The CDR3 nucleotides read TGCGCCAGCAGTGATCCTAGGACAGGGGGAGGCTATAGCAATCAGCCCCAGCATTTT. This sequence encodes CASSDPRTGGGYSNQPQHF.

This chain links TRBV5-6 with TRBJ2-7; 7 bases map to TRBD1. CDR3 length: 15 amino acids. Trimming removed 4 bases from V and 5 bases from J; junction bases left unmatched: 12. CDR1 is SGHDT, CDR2 YYEEEE, per germline. The DNA for the CDR3 is TGTGCCAGCAGCCCAACAGCAGGGGGATTCAACGAGCAGTACTTC. It translates to CASSPTAGGFNEQYF.

V and J are TRBV11-2 and TRBJ1-5; 11 nucleotides match TRBD1. Germline assignment: CDR1 SGHAT and CDR2 FQNNGV. V trimming: 5 bases; J trimming: 6 bases; junction bases outside the gene matches: 9. This CDR3 is 16 amino acids long. Written as DNA, the CDR3 is TGTGCCAGCAGCATAGGGGACAGGGGGATGAGTCAGCCCCAGCATTTT. It yields the protein CASSIGDRGMSQPQHF. The whole variable domain, filled in from reference TRBV11-2 and TRBJ1-5, reads EAGVAQSPRYKIIEKRQSVAFWCNPISGHATLYWYQQILGQGPKLLIQFQNNGVVDDSQLPKDRFSAERLKGVDSTLKIQPAKLEDSAVYLCASSIGDRGMSQPQHFGDGTRLSIL.

There are a few counts of this clone. The chain links TRBV2 to TRBJ2-1; D might be TRBD1 (6 bases). The CDR3 contains 13 residues. With 9 bases removed from V and 7 bases from J, the gap between germline ends came to 16 bases. The germline CDR1 and CDR2 sequences are SNHLY and FYNNEI. CDR3 amino acids: CARGASSLNEQFF. As DNA, the CDR3 is TGTGCCAGGGGGGCGTCTAGCCTTAATGAGCAGTTCTTC.

V gene TRBV5-1 combines with J gene TRBJ1-1; 9 bases are a match to TRBD1. CDR1 and CDR2 from the germline V gene are SGHRS and YFSETQ. V lost 4 bases to trimming and J lost 0 bases; unmatched junction nucleotides: 7. The CDR3 is 16 amino acids. CDR3 nucleotide sequence: TGCGCCAGCAGCCGGGACAGGGCACTTTTGAACACTGAAGCTTTCTTT. It yields the protein CASSRDRALLNTEAFF.

This chain links TRBV5-4 with TRBJ1-1; no definite D call. CDR1 is SGHNT, CDR2 YYREEE, per germline (reference sequence). This CDR3 has 14 residues. V was cut by 0 bases and J by 4 bases, with 10 bases left in between. CDR3 bases: TGTGCCAGCAGCTTGGGCGGGGTTGGCACTGAAGCTTTCTTT. Encoded protein: CASSLGGVGTEAFF.

V and J are TRBV7-2 and TRBJ2-4, with 7 positions matching TRBD1. There are 16 residues in the CDR3. Per the germline V gene, CDR1 is SGHTA and CDR2 is FQGNSA. V was pared by 5 bases and J by 0 bases, with 7 bases of the junction left unmatched. CDR3 protein: CASSAGQVLAKNIQYF. CDR3 DNA: TGTGCCAGCAGCGCCGGACAGGTGCTAGCCAAAAACATTCAGTACTTC.

CDR3 DNA sequence: TGTGCCAGCAGTTTAAGGCACAGGGATCCGTATGGCTACACCTTC. It codes for CASSLRHRDPYGYTF. The V gene is TRBV6-5, the J gene TRBJ1-2, with D perhaps TRBD1 (6 bases). CDR3 length equals 15 residues. V was pared by 4 bases and J by 5 bases, with 17 bases between. CDR1 is MNHEY, CDR2 SVGAGI, per germline.

This sequence joins TRBV6-5 and TRBJ2-6; D gene uncertain. The CDR3 sequence is 11 residues long. CDR1 and CDR2 (germline): MNHEY, SVGAGI. V was shortened by 2 bases and J by 9 bases, with 2 bases between the two germline ends. Here the CDR3 reads CASSYRNVLTF. The CDR3 coding sequence is TGTGCCAGCAGTTACCGCAACGTCCTGACTTTC.

The chain recombines TRBV25-1 with TRBJ2-5; D possibly corresponds to TRBD2 (6 bases). Germline CDR1 is MGHDK and CDR2 is SYGVNS. CDR3 length: 14 amino acids. Trimming cost V 2 bases and J 1 base, with 8 bases left between them. CDR3 region: CASSERDFQETQYF. The CDR3 DNA reads as TGTGCCAGCAGTGAAAGGGACTTCCAAGAGACCCAGTACTTC.

This chain uses TRBV6-6 with TRBJ1-1; no reliable D call. CDR3 size: 13 residues. Per germline, CDR1 MNHNY and CDR2 SVGAGI (reference sequence). The V and J ends lost 0 bases and 8 bases respectively, with 10 bases between them. In nucleotides, the CDR3 is TGTGCCAGCAGTTACTCGGTCTGGAGAGAAGCTTTCTTT. It specifies CASSYSVWREAFF.

This chain links TRBV5-6 with TRBJ2-3, with a possible D match to TRBD1 (6 bases). CDR1 SGHDT and CDR2 YYEEEE come from the germline V gene. Trimming took 3 bases from V and 0 from J, leaving 11 bases between them. The CDR3 runs 15 residues. The CDR3 here is CASSWGQGSTDTQYF. CDR3 nucleotide sequence: TGTGCCAGCAGCTGGGGGCAGGGTAGCACAGATACGCAGTATTTT.